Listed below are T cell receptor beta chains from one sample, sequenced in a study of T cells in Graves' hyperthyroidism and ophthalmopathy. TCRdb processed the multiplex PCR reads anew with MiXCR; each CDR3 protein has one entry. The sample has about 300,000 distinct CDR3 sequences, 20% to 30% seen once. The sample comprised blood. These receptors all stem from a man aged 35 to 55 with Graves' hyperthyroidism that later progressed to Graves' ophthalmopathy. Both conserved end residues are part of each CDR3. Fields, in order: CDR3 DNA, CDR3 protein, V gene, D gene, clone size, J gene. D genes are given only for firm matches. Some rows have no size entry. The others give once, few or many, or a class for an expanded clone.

DNA: TGCAGTGCTAGACAGGGGATCCACGAGCAGTACTTC
CDR3: CSARQGIHEQYF
V: TRBV20-1
D: -
size: few
J: TRBJ2-7

DNA: TGTGCCAGTAGTATAGCTTCGAACCTAGCCAAAAACATTCAGTACTTC
CDR3: CASSIASNLAKNIQYF
V: TRBV19
D: -
size: many
J: TRBJ2-4

DNA: TGTGCCAGCAGTCCCGGGACAGGGACCTACGAGCAGTACTTC
CDR3: CASSPGTGTYEQYF
V: TRBV12-3/TRBV12-4
D: TRBD1
size: many
J: TRBJ2-7

DNA: TGTGCCAGCACCTTGACAGAATACACTGAAGCTTTCTTT
CDR3: CASTLTEYTEAFF
V: TRBV12-3/TRBV12-4
D: -
size: many
J: TRBJ1-1

DNA: TGTGCCTGGAGTCGACGGTTAGGGGGCTTAATCAATCAGCCCCAGCATTTT
CDR3: CAWSRRLGGLINQPQHF
V: TRBV30
D: TRBD1
size: many
J: TRBJ1-5

DNA: TGTGCCAGCAGCCAAAAGGGCGGTACCTACGAGCAGTACTTC
CDR3: CASSQKGGTYEQYF
V: TRBV4-2
D: -
size: many
J: TRBJ2-7

DNA: TGCAGTGCTAGAGCCGTCGAGGACCCCCAACTGGAGACCCAGTACTTC
CDR3: CSARAVEDPQLETQYF
V: TRBV20-1
D: -
size: -
J: TRBJ2-5

DNA: TGTGCCACCAGCCCCAGGCGAGGGGCGGGTACCGGGGAGCTGTTTTTT
CDR3: CATSPRRGAGTGELFF
V: TRBV24-1
D: -
size: many
J: TRBJ2-2

DNA: TGTGCCAGCAGAGAACGGACAGGGCGAGACTCTGGGGCCAACGTCCTGACTTTC
CDR3: CASRERTGRDSGANVLTF
V: TRBV2
D: TRBD1
size: many
J: TRBJ2-6

DNA: TGTGCCAGCAGTTTCAGCGGAAACCAAGAGACCCAGTACTTC
CDR3: CASSFSGNQETQYF
V: TRBV27
D: -
size: many
J: TRBJ2-5

DNA: TGTGCCACCAGTGAACAGTCGGAACCCACAGATACGCAGTATTTT
CDR3: CATSEQSEPTDTQYF
V: TRBV24-1
D: -
size: many
J: TRBJ2-3

DNA: TGTGCCAGCAGTTCGTACAGATTCTACGAGCAGTACTTC
CDR3: CASSSYRFYEQYF
V: TRBV11-2
D: -
size: many
J: TRBJ2-7

DNA: TGTGCCAGCAGCCAAGAATCGTGGGCAAACTACGAGCAGTACTTC
CDR3: CASSQESWANYEQYF
V: TRBV4-2
D: -
size: many
J: TRBJ2-7

DNA: TGTGCCAGCAGTTACCCCAGGGGGAAGCCCACCGGGGAGCTGTTTTTT
CDR3: CASSYPRGKPTGELFF
V: TRBV6-2/TRBV6-3
D: TRBD1
size: many
J: TRBJ2-2

DNA: TGTGCCAGCAGTGAATGGGGACAGGTCGAGCAGTACTTC
CDR3: CASSEWGQVEQYF
V: TRBV6-1
D: TRBD1
size: -
J: TRBJ2-7

DNA: TGTGCCAGCAGCTTAGGCCAGAGCTCCTACGAGCAGTACTTC
CDR3: CASSLGQSSYEQYF
V: TRBV11-2
D: -
size: many
J: TRBJ2-7

DNA: TGTGCCTGGTCTGGGCCCGGGGCCAACGTCCTGACTTTC
CDR3: CAWSGPGANVLTF
V: TRBV30
D: -
size: many
J: TRBJ2-6

DNA: TGTGCCAGCACCTTGCGGAGGGTCCCGGGAGTCACTGAAGCTTTCTTT
CDR3: CASTLRRVPGVTEAFF
V: TRBV27
D: -
size: many
J: TRBJ1-1

DNA: TGCAGCGTTGAAGGGGAAAGCTTCGCAGAAGCTTTCTTT
CDR3: CSVEGESFAEAFF
V: TRBV29-1
D: -
size: many
J: TRBJ1-1

DNA: TGCGCCAGCAGCTTGGCGCCAGGGAGTGGGGCCAACGTCCTGACTTTC
CDR3: CASSLAPGSGANVLTF
V: TRBV5-1
D: -
size: many
J: TRBJ2-6

DNA: TGCAGTGCTTTGGCGGGGAGGGAAGAGACCCAGTACTTC
CDR3: CSALAGREETQYF
V: TRBV20-1
D: TRBD2
size: -
J: TRBJ2-5

DNA: TGTGCCAGCAGCTTCGGTCCCATCCAGGGCTACACCTTC
CDR3: CASSFGPIQGYTF
V: TRBV7-9
D: -
size: many
J: TRBJ1-2

DNA: TGTGCCAGCAGCCTTCTTACCTGGCAGAACACCGGGGAGCTGTTTTTT
CDR3: CASSLLTWQNTGELFF
V: TRBV6-2/TRBV6-3
D: -
size: -
J: TRBJ2-2

DNA: TGTGCCACCTCTAACTATTCCGGACAGACCTACGAGCAGTACTTC
CDR3: CATSNYSGQTYEQYF
V: TRBV27
D: -
size: many
J: TRBJ2-7

DNA: TGTGCCAGCAGTTACTCGTCGGTGCGGGTACCCTACGAGCAGTACTTC
CDR3: CASSYSSVRVPYEQYF
V: TRBV6-5
D: -
size: few
J: TRBJ2-7

DNA: TGTGCCAGTAACAAACGAAACAGGGATCAGCCCCAGCATTTT
CDR3: CASNKRNRDQPQHF
V: TRBV19
D: -
size: many
J: TRBJ1-5

DNA: TGTGCCAGCAGGGGACAACTACAAGAGACCCAGTACTTC
CDR3: CASRGQLQETQYF
V: TRBV5-3
D: -
size: -
J: TRBJ2-5

DNA: TGCAGCGTTGAAGACCGAGGACTAGCGGGAACCTACGAGCAGTACTTC
CDR3: CSVEDRGLAGTYEQYF
V: TRBV29-1
D: TRBD2
size: many
J: TRBJ2-7

DNA: TGTGCCAGCAGCTTTCAGGGAAATCAGCCCCAGCATTTT
CDR3: CASSFQGNQPQHF
V: TRBV11-2
D: -
size: many
J: TRBJ1-5

DNA: TGTGCCAGCAGCCGACAGGAAACGGGTTACGAGCAGTACTTC
CDR3: CASSRQETGYEQYF
V: TRBV6-1
D: -
size: once
J: TRBJ2-7

DNA: TGTGCCAGCAAAGGGGCAGGGCAGTGGTACGAGCAGTACTTC
CDR3: CASKGAGQWYEQYF
V: TRBV6-1
D: -
size: -
J: TRBJ2-7

DNA: TGTGCTAGCAGTTCCCAGGGAAGCGGAGATACGCAGTATTTT
CDR3: CASSSQGSGDTQYF
V: TRBV7-7
D: -
size: many
J: TRBJ2-3

DNA: TGCGCCAGCAGCTTGGGGCTAGCGGGAGTGTTTAAAAACATTCAGTACTTC
CDR3: CASSLGLAGVFKNIQYF
V: TRBV5-1
D: TRBD2
size: many
J: TRBJ2-4

DNA: TGTGCCAGCAGTCGGGGGAGAGGGCGAGAGACCCAGTACTTC
CDR3: CASSRGRGRETQYF
V: TRBV6-2/TRBV6-3
D: -
size: few
J: TRBJ2-5

DNA: TGTGCCAGCAGTTACGGGACAGACCAAGAGACCCAGTACTTC
CDR3: CASSYGTDQETQYF
V: TRBV6-5
D: TRBD1
size: many
J: TRBJ2-5

DNA: TGTGCCAGCAGTTCTCCAGGGACAACTAATGAAAAACTGTTTTTT
CDR3: CASSSPGTTNEKLFF
V: TRBV6-5
D: -
size: many
J: TRBJ1-4

DNA: TGTGCCAGCAGTTACGAGGAGGGAGTTCGTTACGAGCAGTACTTC
CDR3: CASSYEEGVRYEQYF
V: TRBV6-2/TRBV6-3
D: -
size: -
J: TRBJ2-7

DNA: TGTGCCAGCAGTTACGATAGGAACTATGGCTACACCTTC
CDR3: CASSYDRNYGYTF
V: TRBV6-5
D: -
size: -
J: TRBJ1-2

DNA: TGTGCCAGCAGTTTGGCAAGGACTGAAGCTTTCTTT
CDR3: CASSLARTEAFF
V: TRBV6-5
D: -
size: few
J: TRBJ1-1